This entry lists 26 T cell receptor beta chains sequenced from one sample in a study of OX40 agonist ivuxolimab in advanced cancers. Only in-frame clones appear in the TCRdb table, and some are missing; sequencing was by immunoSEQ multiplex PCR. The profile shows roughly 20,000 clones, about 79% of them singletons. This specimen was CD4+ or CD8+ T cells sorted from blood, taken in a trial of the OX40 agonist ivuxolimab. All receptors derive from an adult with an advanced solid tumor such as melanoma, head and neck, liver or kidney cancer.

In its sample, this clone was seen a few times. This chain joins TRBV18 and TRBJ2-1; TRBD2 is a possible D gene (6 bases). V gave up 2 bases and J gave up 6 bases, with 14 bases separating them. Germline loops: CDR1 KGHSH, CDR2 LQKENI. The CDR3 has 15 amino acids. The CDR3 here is CASSPFTGTVNEQFF. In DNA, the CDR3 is TGTGCCAGCTCACCATTCACCGGGACTGTCAATGAGCAGTTCTTC.

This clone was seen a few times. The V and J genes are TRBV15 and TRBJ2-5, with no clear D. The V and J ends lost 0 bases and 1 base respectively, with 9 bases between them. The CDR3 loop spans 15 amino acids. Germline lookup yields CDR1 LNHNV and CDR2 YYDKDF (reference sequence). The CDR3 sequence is CATSREGTVQETQYF. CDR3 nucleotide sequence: TGTGCCACCAGCAGAGAAGGCACAGTCCAAGAGACCCAGTACTTC.

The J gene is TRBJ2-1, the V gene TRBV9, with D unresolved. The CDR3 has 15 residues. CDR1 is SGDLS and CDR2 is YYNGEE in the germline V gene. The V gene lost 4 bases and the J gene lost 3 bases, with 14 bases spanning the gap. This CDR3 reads CASSIDSLHYNEQFF. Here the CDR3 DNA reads TGTGCCAGCAGCATCGACTCGCTTCACTACAATGAGCAGTTCTTC.

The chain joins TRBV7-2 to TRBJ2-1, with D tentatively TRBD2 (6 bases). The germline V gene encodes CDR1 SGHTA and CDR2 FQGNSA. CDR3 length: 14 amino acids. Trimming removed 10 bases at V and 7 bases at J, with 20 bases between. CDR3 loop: CATPWRNGRNEQFF. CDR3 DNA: TGTGCCACCCCTTGGCGGAACGGGAGAAATGAGCAGTTCTTC.

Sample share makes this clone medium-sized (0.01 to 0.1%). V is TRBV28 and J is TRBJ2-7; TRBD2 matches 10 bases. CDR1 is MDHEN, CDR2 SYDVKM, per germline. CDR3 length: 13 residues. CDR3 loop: CATGLAGAYEQYF. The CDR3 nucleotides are TGTGCAACCGGTCTAGCGGGAGCCTACGAGCAGTACTTC.

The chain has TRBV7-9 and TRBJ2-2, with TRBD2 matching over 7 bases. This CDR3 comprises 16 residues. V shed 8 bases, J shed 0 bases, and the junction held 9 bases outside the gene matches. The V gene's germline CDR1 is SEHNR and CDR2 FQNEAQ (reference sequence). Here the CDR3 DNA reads TGTGCCAGCGCGAGCACGGGAGGCGCGAACACCGGGGAGCTGTTTTTT. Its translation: CASASTGGANTGELFF.

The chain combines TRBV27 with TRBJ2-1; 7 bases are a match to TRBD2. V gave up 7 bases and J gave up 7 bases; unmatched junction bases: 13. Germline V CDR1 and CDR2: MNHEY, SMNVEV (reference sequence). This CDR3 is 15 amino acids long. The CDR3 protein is CASTRGGGGGNEQFF. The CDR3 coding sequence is TGTGCCAGCACTAGGGGCGGGGGAGGAGGGAATGAGCAGTTCTTC.

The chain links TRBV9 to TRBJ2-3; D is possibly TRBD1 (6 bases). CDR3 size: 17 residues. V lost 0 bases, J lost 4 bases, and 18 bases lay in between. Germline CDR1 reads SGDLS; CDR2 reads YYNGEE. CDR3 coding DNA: TGTGCCAGCAGCGTAGACTTGGGGGCGGAGGTGGCAGATACGCAGTATTTT. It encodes CASSVDLGAEVADTQYF. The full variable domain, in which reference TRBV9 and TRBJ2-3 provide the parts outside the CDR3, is DSGVTQTPKHLITATGQRVTLRCSPRSGDLSVYWYQQSLDQGLQFLIQYYNGEERAKGNILERFSAQQFPDLHSELNLSSLELGDSALYFCASSVDLGAEVADTQYFGPGTRLTVL.

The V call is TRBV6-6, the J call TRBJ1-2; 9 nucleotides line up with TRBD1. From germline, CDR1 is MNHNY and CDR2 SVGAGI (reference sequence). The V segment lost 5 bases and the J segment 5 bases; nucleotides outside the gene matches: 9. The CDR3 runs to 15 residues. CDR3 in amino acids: CASSILGQGFYGYTF. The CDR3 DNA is TGTGCCAGCAGTATACTGGGACAGGGTTTTTATGGCTACACCTTC.

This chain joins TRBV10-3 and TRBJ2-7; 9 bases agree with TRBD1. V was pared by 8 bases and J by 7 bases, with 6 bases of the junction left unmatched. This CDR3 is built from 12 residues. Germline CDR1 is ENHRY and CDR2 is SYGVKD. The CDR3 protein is CAIGTGIDEQYF. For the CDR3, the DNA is TGTGCCATCGGGACAGGGATTGATGAGCAGTACTTC.

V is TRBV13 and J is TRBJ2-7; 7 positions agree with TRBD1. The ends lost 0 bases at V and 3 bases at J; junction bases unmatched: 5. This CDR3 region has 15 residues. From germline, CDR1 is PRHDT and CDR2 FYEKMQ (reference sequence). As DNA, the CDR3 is TGTGCCAGCAGCTTAGGGGCAGGGGGAGACTACGAGCAGTACTTC. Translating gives CASSLGAGGDYEQYF.

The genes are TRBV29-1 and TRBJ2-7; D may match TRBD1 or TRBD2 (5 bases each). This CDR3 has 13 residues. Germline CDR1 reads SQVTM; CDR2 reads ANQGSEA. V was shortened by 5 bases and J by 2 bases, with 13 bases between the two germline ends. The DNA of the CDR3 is TGCAGCGTTAATAGGGACGGAACCTACGAGCAGTACTTC. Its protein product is CSVNRDGTYEQYF.

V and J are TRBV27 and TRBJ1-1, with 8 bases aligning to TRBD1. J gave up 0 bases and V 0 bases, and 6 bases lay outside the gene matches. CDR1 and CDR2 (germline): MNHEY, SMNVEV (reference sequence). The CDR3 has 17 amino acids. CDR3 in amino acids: CASSLSIGTGVNTEAFF. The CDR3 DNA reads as TGTGCCAGCAGTTTATCGATCGGGACAGGAGTGAACACTGAAGCTTTCTTT.

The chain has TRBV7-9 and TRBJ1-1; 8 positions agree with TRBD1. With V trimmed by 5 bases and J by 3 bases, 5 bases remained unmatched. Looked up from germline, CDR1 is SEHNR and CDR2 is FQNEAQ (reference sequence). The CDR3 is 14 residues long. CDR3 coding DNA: TGTGCCAGCAGCCGGACAGGGTGGGACACTGAAGCTTTCTTT. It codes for CASSRTGWDTEAFF. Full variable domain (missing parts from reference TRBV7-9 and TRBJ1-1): DTGVSQNPRHKITKRGQNVTFRCDPISEHNRLYWYRQTLGQGPEFLTYFQNEAQLEKSRLLSDRFSAERPKGSFSTLEIQRTEQGDSAMYLCASSRTGWDTEAFFGQGTRLTVV.

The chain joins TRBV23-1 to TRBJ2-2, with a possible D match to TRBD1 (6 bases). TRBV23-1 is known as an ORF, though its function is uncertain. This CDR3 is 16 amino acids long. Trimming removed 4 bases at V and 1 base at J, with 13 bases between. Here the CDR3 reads CASSPARGRNTGELFF. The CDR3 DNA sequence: TGCGCCAGCAGTCCTGCAAGGGGGAGGAACACCGGGGAGCTGTTTTTT.

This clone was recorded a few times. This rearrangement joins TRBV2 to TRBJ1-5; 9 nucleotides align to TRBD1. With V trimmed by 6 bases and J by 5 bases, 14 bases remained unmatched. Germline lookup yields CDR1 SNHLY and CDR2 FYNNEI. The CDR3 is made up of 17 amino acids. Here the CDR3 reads CASSRDQQGAPYQPQHF. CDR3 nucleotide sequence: TGTGCCAGCAGCCGGGATCAACAGGGGGCTCCCTATCAGCCCCAGCATTTT.

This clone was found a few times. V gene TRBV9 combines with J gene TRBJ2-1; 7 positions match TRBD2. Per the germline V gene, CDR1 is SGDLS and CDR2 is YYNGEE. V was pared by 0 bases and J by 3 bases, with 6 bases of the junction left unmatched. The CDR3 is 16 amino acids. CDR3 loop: CASSVGGSSGYNEQFF. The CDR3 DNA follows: TGTGCCAGCAGCGTAGGTGGGTCTAGCGGCTACAATGAGCAGTTCTTC.

CDR3 nucleotide sequence: TGTGCCAGCAGTCTCGGACTAGCGGGAGTTAGCTCCTACGAGCAGTACTTC. It yields the protein CASSLGLAGVSSYEQYF. J is TRBJ2-7 and V is TRBV28; TRBD2 aligns across 13 bases. There are 17 residues in the CDR3. The V segment lost 5 bases and the J segment 0 bases; nucleotides outside the gene matches: 7. Germline CDR1 MDHEN, CDR2 SYDVKM.

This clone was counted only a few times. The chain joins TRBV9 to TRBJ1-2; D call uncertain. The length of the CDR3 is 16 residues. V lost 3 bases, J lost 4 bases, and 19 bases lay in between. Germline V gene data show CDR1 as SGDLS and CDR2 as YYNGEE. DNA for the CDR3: TGTGCCAGCAGCGCGGAGGCGATCGGGAGAGTCTATGGCTACACCTTC. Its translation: CASSAEAIGRVYGYTF.

CDR3 sequence (DNA): TGCGCCAGCAGCCAAGATCGAGATACGCAGTATTTT. Protein product: CASSQDRDTQYF. The rearrangement links TRBV4-1 to TRBJ2-3; the D is unclear. The CDR3 sequence is 12 residues long. Per germline, CDR1 MGHRA and CDR2 YSYEKL. V was shortened by 0 bases and J by 5 bases, with 3 bases between the two germline ends.

CDR3 coding DNA: TGTGCCAGCGGTCCTAATTCACCCCTCCACTTT. This gives the protein CASGPNSPLHF. This chain links TRBV6-5 with TRBJ1-6; D is uncertain. The V and J ends lost 8 bases and 6 bases respectively, with 5 bases between them. The CDR3 extends over 11 amino acids. CDR1 MNHEY and CDR2 SVGAGI come from the germline V gene.

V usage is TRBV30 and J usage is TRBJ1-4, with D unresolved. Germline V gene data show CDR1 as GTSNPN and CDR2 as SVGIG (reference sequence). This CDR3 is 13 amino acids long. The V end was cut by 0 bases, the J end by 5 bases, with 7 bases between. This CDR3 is CAWSVSPNEKLFF. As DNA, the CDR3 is TGTGCCTGGAGTGTAAGTCCAAATGAAAAACTGTTTTTT.

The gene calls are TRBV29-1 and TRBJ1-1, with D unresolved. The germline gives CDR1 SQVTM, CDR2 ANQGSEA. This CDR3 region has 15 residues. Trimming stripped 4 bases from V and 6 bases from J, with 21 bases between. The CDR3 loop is CSVADLGRSDPEAFF. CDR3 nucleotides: TGCAGCGTTGCAGATCTAGGACGCTCGGACCCTGAAGCTTTCTTT.

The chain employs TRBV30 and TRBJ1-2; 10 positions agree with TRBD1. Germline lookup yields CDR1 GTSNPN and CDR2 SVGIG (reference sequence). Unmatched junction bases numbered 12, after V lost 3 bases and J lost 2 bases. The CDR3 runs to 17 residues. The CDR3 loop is CAWRITRDRGQNYGYTF. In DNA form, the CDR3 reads TGTGCCTGGAGAATAACCCGGGACAGGGGACAGAACTATGGCTACACCTTC.

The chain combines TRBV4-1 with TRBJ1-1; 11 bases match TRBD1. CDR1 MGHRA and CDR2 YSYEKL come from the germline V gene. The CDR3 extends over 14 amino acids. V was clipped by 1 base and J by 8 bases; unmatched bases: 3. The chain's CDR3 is CASSQGGQGGEAFF. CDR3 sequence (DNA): TGCGCCAGCAGCCAAGGGGGACAGGGGGGAGAAGCTTTCTTT.

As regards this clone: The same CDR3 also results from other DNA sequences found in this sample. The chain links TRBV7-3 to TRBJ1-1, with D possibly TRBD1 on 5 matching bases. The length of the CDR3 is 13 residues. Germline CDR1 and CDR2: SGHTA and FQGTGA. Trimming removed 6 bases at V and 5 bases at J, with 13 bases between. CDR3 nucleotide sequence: TGTGCCAGCAGGTGGGGGGTAAATACTGAAGCTTTCTTT. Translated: CASRWGVNTEAFF.